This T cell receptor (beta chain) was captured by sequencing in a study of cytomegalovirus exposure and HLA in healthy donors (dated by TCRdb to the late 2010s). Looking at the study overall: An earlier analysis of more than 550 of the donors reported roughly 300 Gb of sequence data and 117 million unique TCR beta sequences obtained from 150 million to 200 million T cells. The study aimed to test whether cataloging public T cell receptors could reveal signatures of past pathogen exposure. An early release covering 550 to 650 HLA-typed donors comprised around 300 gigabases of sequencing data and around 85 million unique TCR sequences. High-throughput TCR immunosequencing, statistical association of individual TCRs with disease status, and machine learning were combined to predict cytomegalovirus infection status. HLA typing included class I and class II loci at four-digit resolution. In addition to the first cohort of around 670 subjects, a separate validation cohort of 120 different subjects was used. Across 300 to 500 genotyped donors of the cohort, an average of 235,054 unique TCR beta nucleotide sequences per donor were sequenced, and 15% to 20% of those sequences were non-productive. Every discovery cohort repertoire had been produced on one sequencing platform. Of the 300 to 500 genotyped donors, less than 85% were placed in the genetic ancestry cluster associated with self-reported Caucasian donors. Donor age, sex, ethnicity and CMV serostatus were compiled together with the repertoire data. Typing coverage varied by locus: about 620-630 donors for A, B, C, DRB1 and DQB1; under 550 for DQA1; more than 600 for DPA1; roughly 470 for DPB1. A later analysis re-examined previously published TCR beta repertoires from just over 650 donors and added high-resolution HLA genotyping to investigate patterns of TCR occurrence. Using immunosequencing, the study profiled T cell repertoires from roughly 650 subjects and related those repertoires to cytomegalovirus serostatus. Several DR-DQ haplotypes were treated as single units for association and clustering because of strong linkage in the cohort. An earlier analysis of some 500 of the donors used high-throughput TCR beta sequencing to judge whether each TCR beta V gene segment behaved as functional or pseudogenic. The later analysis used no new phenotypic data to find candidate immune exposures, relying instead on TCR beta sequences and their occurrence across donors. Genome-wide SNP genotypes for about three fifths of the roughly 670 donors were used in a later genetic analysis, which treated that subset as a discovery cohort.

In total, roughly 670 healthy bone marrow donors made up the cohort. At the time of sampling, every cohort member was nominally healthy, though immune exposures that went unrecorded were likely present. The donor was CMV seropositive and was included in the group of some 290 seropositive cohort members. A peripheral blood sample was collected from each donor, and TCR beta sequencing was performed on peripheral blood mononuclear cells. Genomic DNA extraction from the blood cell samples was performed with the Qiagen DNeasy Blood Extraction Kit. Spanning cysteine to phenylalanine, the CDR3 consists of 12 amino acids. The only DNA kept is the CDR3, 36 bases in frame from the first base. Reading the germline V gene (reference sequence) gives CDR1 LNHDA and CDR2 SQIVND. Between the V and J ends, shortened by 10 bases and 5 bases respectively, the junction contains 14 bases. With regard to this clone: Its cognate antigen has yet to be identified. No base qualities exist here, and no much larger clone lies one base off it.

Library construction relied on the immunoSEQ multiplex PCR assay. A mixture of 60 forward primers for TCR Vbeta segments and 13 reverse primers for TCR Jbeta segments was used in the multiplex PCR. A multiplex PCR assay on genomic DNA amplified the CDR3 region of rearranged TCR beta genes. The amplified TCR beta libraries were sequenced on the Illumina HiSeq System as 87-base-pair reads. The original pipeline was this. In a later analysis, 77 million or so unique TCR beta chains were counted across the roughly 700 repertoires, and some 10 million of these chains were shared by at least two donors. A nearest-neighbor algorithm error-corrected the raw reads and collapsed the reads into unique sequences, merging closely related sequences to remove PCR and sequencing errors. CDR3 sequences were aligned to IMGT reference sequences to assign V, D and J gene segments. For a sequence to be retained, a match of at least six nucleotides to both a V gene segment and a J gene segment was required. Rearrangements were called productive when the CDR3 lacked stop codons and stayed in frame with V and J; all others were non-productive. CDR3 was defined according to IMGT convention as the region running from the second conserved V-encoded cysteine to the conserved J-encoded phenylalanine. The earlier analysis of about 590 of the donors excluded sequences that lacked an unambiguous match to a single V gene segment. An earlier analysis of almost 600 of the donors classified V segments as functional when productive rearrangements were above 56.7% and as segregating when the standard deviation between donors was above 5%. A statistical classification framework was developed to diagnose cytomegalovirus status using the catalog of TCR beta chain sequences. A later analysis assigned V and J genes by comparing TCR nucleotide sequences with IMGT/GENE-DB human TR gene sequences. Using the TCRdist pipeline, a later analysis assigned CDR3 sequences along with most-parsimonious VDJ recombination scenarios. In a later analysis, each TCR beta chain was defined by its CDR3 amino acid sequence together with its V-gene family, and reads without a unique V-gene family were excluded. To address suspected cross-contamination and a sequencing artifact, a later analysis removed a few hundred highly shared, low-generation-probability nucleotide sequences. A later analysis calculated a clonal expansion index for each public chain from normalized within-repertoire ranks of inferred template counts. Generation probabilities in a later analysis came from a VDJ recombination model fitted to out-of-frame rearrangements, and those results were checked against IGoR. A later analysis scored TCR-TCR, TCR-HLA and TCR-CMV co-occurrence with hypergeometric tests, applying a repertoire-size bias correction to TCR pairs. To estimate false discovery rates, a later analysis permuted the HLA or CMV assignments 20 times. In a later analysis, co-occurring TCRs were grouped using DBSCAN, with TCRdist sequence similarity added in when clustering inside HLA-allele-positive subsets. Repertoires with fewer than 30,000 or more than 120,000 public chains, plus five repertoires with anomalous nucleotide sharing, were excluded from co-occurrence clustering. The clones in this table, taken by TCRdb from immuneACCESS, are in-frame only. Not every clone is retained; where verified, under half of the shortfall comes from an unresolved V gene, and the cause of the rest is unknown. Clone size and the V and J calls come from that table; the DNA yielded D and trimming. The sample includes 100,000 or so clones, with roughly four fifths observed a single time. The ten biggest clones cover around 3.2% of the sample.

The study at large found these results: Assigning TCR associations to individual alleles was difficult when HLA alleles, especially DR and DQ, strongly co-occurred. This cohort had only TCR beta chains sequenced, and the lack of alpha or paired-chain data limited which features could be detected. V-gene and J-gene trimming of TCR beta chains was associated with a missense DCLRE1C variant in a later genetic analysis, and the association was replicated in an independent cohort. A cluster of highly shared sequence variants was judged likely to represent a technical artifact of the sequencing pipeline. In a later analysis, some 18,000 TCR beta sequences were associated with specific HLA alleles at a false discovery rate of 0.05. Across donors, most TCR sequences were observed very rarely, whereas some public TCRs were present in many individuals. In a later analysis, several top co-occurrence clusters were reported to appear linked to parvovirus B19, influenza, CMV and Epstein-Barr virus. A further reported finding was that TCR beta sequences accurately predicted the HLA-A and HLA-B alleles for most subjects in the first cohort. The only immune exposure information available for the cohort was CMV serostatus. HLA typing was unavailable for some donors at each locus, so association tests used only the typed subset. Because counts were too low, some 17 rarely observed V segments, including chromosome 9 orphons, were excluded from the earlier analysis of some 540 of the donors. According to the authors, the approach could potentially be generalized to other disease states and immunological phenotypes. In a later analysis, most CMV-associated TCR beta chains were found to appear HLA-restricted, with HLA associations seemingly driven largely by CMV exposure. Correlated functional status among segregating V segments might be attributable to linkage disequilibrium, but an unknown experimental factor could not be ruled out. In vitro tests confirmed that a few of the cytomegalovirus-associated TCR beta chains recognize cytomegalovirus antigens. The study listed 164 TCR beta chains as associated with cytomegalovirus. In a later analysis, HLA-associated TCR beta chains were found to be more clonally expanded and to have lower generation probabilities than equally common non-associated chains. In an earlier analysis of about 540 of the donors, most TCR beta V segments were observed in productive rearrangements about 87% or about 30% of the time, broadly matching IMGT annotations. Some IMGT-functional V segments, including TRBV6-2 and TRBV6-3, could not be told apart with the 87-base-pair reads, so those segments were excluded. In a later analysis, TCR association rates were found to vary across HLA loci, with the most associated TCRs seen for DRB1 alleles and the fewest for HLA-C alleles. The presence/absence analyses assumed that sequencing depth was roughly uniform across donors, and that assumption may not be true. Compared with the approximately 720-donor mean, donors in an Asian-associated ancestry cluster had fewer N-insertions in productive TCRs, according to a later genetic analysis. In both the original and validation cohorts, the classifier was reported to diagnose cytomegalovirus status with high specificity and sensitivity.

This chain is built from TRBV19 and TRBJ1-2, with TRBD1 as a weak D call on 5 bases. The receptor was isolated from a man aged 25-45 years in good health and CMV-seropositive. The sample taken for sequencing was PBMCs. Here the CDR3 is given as CATFGRVYGYTF. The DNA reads TGTGCCACCTTCGGCAGGGTGTATGGCTACACCTTC.